This T cell receptor beta chain came from a study of low-dose radiotherapy and immunotherapy resistance in tumors. About the study: Doses of 0.5 Gy per fraction every 2 weeks, totaling 6.5 Gy, went to Cohort 1.

Time point noted: before trial treatment. Administered to the donors were nivolumab, ipilimumab, aspirin, low-dose cyclophosphamide and low-dose radiotherapy. CDR1 is MNHEY, CDR2 SVGEGT, per germline. The CDR3 spans 16 residues. With 0 bases removed from V and 2 bases from J, the gap between germline ends came to 14 bases. TRAV- and TRBV-specific primers primed first-strand cDNA, covering alpha and beta chains. The PCR that amplified TCRs ran for 20 cycles, relying on a constant-region primer and a V-primer adapter. TCRdb fed the reads into MiXCR, producing one record per CDR3 protein. The sample includes 55,000 to 65,000 distinct CDR3 sequences, about 25% of them seen just once.

J is TRBJ2-7 and V is TRBV6-2 or TRBV6-3; perhaps D is TRBD1 or TRBD2 (7 bases each). Material: PBMCs, obtained before treatment. The origin of this receptor is a male donor with rectosigmoid adenocarcinoma. This chain's CDR3 is CASSYSNRGGTYEQYF. As DNA, the CDR3 is TGTGCCAGCAGTTACTCGAACAGGGGAGGGACCTACGAGCAGTACTTC.